The next 8 T cell receptor beta chains were all read from a single sample in a study of blood T cell repertoires in COVID-19. TCRdb's table, derived via immunoSEQ multiplex PCR, lists solely in-frame clones and lacks some. Of roughly 25,000 clones in the sample, over 80% were seen once. The sample was peripheral blood. The receptors originated from a woman older than 75 with acute or convalescent COVID-19.

The chain joins TRBV11-2 to TRBJ2-5, with a possible D match to TRBD2 (6 bases). The ends were cut back, 5 bases at V and 1 base at J, with 14 bases in the middle. Germline CDR1 SGHAT, CDR2 FQNNGV. The CDR3 runs 15 residues. Here the CDR3 reads CASSMNSGRQETQYF. CDR3 bases: TGTGCCAGCAGCATGAATAGCGGCCGCCAAGAGACCCAGTACTTC.

The genes are TRBV27 and TRBJ1-4, with a tentative D call TRBD1 (6 bases). The CDR3 length is 15 residues. CDR1 and CDR2 from the germline V gene are MNHEY and SMNVEV (reference sequence). Deletions cut 2 bases from V and 4 bases from J, with 11 bases between. The CDR3 spells CASSLGAGVNEKLFF. The CDR3 DNA is TGTGCCAGCAGTTTAGGGGCAGGGGTTAATGAAAAACTGTTTTTT.

V gene TRBV18 combines with J gene TRBJ2-1, with TRBD2 matching over 13 bases. This CDR3 has 15 residues. The V segment lost 2 bases and the J segment 5 bases; nucleotides outside the gene matches: 0. Germline V gene data show CDR1 as KGHSH and CDR2 as LQKENI. The CDR3 DNA reads as TGTGCCAGCTCACCAGGACTAGCGGGAGACAATGAGCAGTTCTTC. This codes for CASSPGLAGDNEQFF.

The chain couples TRBV7-2 to TRBJ1-5; TRBD1 aligns across 10 bases. The CDR3 extends over 16 amino acids. The germline V gene encodes CDR1 SGHTA and CDR2 FQGNSA. V trimming: 1 base; J trimming: 7 bases; junction bases outside the gene matches: 7. In nucleotides, the CDR3 is TGTGCCAGCAGCTTAGGGCGGGACAGGGGTGGCCAGCCCCAGCATTTT. Translated: CASSLGRDRGGQPQHF.

This sequence joins TRBV7-8 and TRBJ2-3; 12 bases are a match to TRBD1. Germline lookup yields CDR1 SGHVS and CDR2 FQNEAQ. The length of the CDR3 is 19 residues. The junction had 14 bases not matched to a gene; V was cut back by 6 bases and J by 1 base. CDR3 amino acids: CASRTVGTGGDWGTDTQYF. CDR3 DNA: TGTGCCAGCAGGACCGTGGGGACAGGGGGCGATTGGGGCACAGATACGCAGTATTTT.

The chain has TRBV5-1 and TRBJ1-5, with 7 bases matching TRBD1. The germline V gene has CDR1 SGHRS and CDR2 YFSETQ. V was pared by 4 bases and J by 4 bases, with 8 bases of the junction left unmatched. The CDR3 is 15 amino acids. CDR3 DNA sequence: TGCGCCAGCAGCCAAGGGGACAGAAAGAATCAGCCCCAGCATTTT. It yields the protein CASSQGDRKNQPQHF.

This clone was detected once. The chain recombines TRBV6-6 with TRBJ2-5, with D possibly TRBD1 on 5 matching bases. Trimming removed 7 bases at V and 5 bases at J, with 14 bases between. The CDR3 loop spans 13 amino acids. Germline CDR1 and CDR2: MNHNY and SVGAGI (reference sequence). The CDR3 here is CASTSQGAETQYF. In DNA form, the CDR3 reads TGTGCCAGCACCAGCCAGGGCGCGGAGACCCAGTACTTC.

The genes are TRBV5-6 and TRBJ2-1; D is possibly TRBD1 (6 bases). The CDR3 consists of 15 residues. Trimming shortened V by 4 bases and J by 3 bases, and 14 bases separated the two germline ends. Germline V gene sequence: CDR1 SGHDT, CDR2 YYEEEE. This chain's CDR3 is CASSRMDRNYNEQFF. CDR3 bases: TGTGCCAGCAGCAGAATGGACAGAAACTACAATGAGCAGTTCTTC.